This T cell receptor (beta chain) was captured in a study of molecular identifiers for immune sequencing clone quantification. TCRdb used MiXCR to reprocess the PCR reads, holding one entry per CDR3 protein. Seen here are under 800,000 distinct CDR3 sequences, 25% observed once, and the top ten hold about 0.84%. There are many counts of this clonotype. Trimming left V 5 bases short and J 4 bases short, with 11 bases between. This CDR3 spans 13 amino acids. The chain uses TRBV12-3 or TRBV12-4 and TRBJ1-2; D unresolved. The receptor was isolated from a human donor in good health. Some libraries in this study had Jurkat cell RNA spiked in. Sample: naive CD8+ T cells from blood, with Jurkat cell RNA spiked in. The subset was: FACS-sorted CD8+CD4-CCR7+CD45RA+ naive T cells. The CDR3 here is CASSPPTLYGYTF. The DNA of the CDR3 is TGTGCCAGCAGTCCCCCGACACTCTATGGCTACACCTTC.